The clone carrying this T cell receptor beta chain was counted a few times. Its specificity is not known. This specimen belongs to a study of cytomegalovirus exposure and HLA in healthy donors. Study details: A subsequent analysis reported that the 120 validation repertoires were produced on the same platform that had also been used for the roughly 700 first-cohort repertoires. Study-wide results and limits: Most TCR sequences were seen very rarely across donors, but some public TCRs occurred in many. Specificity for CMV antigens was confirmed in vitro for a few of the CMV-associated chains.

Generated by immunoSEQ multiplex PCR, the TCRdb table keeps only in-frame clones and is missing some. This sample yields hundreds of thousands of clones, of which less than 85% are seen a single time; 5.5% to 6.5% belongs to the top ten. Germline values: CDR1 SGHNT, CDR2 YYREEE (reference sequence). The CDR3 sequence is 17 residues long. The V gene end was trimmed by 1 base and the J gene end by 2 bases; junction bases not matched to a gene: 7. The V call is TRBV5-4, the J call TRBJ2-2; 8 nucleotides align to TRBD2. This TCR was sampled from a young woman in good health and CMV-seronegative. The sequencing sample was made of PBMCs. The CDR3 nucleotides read TGTGCCAGCAGCTTGTTCCTAGCGGGCATAAACACCGGGGAGCTGTTTTTT. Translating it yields CASSLFLAGINTGELFF.